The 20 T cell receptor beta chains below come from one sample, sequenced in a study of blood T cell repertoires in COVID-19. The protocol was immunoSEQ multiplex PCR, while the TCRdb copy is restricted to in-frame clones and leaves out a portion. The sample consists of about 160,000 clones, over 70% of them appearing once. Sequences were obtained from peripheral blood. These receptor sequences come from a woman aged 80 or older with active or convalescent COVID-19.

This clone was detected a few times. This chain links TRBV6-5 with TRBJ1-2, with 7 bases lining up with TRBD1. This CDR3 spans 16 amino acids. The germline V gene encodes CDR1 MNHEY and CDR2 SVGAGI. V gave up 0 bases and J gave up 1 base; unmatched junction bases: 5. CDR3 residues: CASSYSLGQINYGYTF. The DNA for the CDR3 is TGTGCCAGCAGTTACTCTTTGGGACAGATTAACTATGGCTACACCTTC.

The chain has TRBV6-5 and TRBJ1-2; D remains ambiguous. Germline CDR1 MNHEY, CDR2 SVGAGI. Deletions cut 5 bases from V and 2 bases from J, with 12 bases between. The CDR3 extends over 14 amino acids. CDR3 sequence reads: CASSKAGRNYGYTF. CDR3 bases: TGTGCCAGCAGTAAGGCAGGCCGCAACTATGGCTACACCTTC.

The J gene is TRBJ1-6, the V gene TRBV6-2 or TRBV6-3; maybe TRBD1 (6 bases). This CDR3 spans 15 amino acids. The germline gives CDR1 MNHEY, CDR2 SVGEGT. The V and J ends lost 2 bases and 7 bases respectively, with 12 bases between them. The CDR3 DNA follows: TGTGCCAGCAGTTACACACAGGGAAGAAATTCACCCCTCCACTTT. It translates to CASSYTQGRNSPLHF.

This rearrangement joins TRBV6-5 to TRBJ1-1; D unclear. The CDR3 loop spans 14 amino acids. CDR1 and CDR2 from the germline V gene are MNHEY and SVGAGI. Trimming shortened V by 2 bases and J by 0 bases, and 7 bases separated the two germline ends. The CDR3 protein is CASSYSGLNTEAFF. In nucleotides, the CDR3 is TGTGCCAGCAGTTACAGCGGCCTGAACACTGAAGCTTTCTTT.

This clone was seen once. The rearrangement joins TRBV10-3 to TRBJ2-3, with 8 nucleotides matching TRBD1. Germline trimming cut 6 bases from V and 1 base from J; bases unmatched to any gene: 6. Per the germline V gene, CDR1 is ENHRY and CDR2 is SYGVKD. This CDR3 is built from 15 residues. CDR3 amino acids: CAISLGTGGTDTQYF. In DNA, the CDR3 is TGTGCCATCAGCCTTGGGACAGGCGGCACAGATACGCAGTATTTT.

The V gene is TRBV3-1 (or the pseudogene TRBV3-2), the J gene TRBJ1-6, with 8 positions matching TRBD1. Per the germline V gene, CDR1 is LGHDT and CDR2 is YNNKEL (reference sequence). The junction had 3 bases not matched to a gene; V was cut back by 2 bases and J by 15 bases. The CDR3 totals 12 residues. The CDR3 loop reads CASSQQGQVLHF. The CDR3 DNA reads TGTGCCAGCAGCCAACAGGGACAGGTCCTCCACTTT.

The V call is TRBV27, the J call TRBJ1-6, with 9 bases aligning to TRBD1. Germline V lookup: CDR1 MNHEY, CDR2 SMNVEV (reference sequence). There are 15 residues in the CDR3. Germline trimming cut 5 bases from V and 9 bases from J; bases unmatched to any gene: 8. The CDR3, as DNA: TGTGCCAGCAGTAAATCCGGGACAGGGTTTTCACCCCTCCACTTT. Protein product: CASSKSGTGFSPLHF.

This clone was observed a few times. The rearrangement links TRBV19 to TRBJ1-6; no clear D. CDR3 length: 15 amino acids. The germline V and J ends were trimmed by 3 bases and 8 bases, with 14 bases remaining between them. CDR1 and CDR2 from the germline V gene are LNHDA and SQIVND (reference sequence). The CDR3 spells CASSISGKVDSPLHF. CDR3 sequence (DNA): TGTGCCAGTAGTATCTCGGGAAAGGTGGATTCACCCCTCCACTTT.

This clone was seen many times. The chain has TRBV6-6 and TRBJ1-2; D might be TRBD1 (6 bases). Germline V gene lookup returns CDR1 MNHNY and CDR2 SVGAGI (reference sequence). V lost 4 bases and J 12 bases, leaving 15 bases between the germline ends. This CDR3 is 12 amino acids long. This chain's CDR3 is CASSSREGDHTF. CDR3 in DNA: TGTGCCAGCAGTTCAAGGGAGGGGGATCACACCTTC.

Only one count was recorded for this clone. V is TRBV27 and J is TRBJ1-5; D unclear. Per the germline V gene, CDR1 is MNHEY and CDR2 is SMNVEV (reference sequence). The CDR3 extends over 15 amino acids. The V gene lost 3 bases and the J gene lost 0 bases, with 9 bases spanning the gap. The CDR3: CASSFRRDSNQPQHF. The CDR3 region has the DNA TGTGCCAGCAGTTTTAGGAGGGATAGCAATCAGCCCCAGCATTTT.

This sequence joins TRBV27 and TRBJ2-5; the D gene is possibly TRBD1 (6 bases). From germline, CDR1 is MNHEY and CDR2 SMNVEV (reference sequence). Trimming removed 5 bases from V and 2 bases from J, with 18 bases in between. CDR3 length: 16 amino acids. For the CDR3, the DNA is TGTGCCAGCAGTCCCACAGGGTTCGGCGGGCAAGAGACCCAGTACTTC. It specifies CASSPTGFGGQETQYF.

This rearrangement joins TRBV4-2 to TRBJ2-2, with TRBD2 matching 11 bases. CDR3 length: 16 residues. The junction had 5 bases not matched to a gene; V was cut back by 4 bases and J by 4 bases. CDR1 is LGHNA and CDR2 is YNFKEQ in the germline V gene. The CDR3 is CASSLISGGGTGELFF. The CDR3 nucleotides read TGTGCCAGCAGCCTAATTAGCGGGGGGGGCACCGGGGAGCTGTTTTTT.

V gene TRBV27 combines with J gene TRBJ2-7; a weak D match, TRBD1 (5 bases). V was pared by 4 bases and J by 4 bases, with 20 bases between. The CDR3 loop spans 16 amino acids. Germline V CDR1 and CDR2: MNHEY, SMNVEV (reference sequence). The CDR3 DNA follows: TGTGCCAGCAGTTCCCGGGCGACAGTGAAGGATTACGAGCAGTACTTC. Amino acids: CASSSRATVKDYEQYF.

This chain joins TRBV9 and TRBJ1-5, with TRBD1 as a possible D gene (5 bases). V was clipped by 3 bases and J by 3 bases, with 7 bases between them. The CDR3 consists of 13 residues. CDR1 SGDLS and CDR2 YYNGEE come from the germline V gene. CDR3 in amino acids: CASSGGLNQPQHF. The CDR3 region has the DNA TGTGCCAGCAGCGGGGGACTCAATCAGCCCCAGCATTTT.

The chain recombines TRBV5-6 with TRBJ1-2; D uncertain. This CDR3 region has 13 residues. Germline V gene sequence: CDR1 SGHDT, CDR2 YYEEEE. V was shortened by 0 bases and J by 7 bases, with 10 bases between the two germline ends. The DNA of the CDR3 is TGTGCCAGCAGCTTGGGAGCGGAAGCTGGCTACACCTTC. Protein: CASSLGAEAGYTF.

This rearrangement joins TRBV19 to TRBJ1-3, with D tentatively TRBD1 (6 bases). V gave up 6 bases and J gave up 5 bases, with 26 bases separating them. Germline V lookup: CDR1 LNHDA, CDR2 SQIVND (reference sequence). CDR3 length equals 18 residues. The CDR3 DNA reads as TGTGCCAGTAGCAACCATCTTAACCCGACAGGAGAAAGAAACACCATATATTTT. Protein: CASSNHLNPTGERNTIYF. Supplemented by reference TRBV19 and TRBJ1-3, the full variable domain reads DGGITQSPKYLFRKEGQNVTLSCEQNLNHDAMYWYRQDPGQGLRLIYYSQIVNDFQKGDIAEGYSVSREKKESFPLTVTSAQKNPTAFYLCASSNHLNPTGERNTIYFGEGSWLTVV.

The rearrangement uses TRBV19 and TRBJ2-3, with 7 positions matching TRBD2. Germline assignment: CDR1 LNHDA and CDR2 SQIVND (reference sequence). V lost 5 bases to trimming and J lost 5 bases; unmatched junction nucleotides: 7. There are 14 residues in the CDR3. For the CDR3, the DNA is TGTGCCAGTAGTCCAGGCGGGGGTGGAGATACGCAGTATTTT. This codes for CASSPGGGGDTQYF.

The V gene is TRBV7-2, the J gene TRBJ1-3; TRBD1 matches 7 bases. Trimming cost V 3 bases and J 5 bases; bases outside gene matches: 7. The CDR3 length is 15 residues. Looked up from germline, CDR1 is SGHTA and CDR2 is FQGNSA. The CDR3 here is CASSFPTGIRNTIYF. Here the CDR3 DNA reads TGTGCCAGCAGCTTCCCGACAGGGATAAGAAACACCATATATTTT.

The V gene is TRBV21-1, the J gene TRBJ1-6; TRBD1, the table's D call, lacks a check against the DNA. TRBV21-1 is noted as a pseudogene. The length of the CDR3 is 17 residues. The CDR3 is CASSKGAASSYNSPLHF. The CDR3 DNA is TGTGCCAGCAGCAAAGGGGCAGCCAGCTCCTATAATTCACCCCTCCACTTT.

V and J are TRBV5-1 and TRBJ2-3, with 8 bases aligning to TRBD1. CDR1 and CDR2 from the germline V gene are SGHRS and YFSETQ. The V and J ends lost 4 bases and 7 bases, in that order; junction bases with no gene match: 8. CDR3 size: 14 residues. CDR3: CASSETAGGNTQYF. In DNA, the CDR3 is TGCGCCAGCAGCGAGACTGCAGGGGGCAATACGCAGTATTTT.